Sequencing of this TCR beta chain was carried out in a study of cytomegalovirus exposure and HLA in healthy donors (dated by TCRdb to about 2017). In the study overall: A later analysis indicated that the 120 validation repertoires were generated on the platform also employed for the 670 or so repertoires of the first cohort. In addition to the first cohort of 666 subjects, a separate validation cohort of approximately 130 different subjects was used. The study was designed to test whether signatures of past pathogen exposure could be identified by cataloging public T cell receptors. To predict cytomegalovirus infection status, the study combined high-throughput TCR immunosequencing, statistical association of individual TCRs with disease status, and machine learning. The research as a whole found: A later analysis found that TCRs clustered in the first cohort also tended to co-occur in the roughly 110 validation repertoires, with more than 90% of cluster scores above 0. In vitro tests confirmed that a few of the cytomegalovirus-associated TCR beta chains recognize cytomegalovirus antigens. The classifier was reported to diagnose cytomegalovirus status with high specificity and sensitivity in both the original and validation cohorts. While some public TCRs were present in many individuals, most TCR sequences turned up only very rarely across donors. All 110 or so repertoires were used to score co-occurrence in the validation cohort in a later analysis, because that analysis had no HLA typing for the cohort. It was suggested by the authors that the approach could potentially be generalized to other disease states and immunological phenotypes. In the study, 164 TCR beta chains were listed as associated with cytomegalovirus.

Germline trimming amounts to 4 bases on V and 3 bases on J, with 3 as the count of junction bases outside the gene matches. The germline V gene encodes CDR1 KGHSH and CDR2 LQKENI. There are 13 amino acids in the CDR3, from cysteine to phenylalanine inclusive. Only the CDR3 DNA is retained, 39 bases long and in frame from the first base. A remark on this clone: This receptor's antigen is unknown. Base quality data are lacking; no much larger clone is found one base away.

The donors belonged to the validation cohort of 90 to 150 subjects, which was separate from the roughly 670-subject first cohort. Libraries were constructed by the immunoSEQ multiplex PCR assay. Concerning the study's data processing: A statistical classification framework was built to diagnose cytomegalovirus status from the catalog of TCR beta chain sequences. TCRdb took over this immuneACCESS table, retaining in-frame rearrangements with V and J assigned. Such tables are incomplete; in checked studies, under half of the missing clones stem from an unresolved V gene, and the remainder is unexplained. V and J calls and clone size follow that table, whereas D and trimming were derived from the DNA. The sample table lists over 150,000 clones, about 80% of them with a count of one. The ten largest clones represent 2.8% of the sample.

Sequences were obtained from PBMCs. The sequence links TRBV18 to TRBJ2-7; 7 bases in between match TRBD2. The source of this sequence is a young woman in good health and CMV-seropositive. The CDR3 region reads CASSRGGDYEQYF. The DNA is TGTGCCAGCTCACGTGGGGGGGACTACGAGCAGTACTTC.